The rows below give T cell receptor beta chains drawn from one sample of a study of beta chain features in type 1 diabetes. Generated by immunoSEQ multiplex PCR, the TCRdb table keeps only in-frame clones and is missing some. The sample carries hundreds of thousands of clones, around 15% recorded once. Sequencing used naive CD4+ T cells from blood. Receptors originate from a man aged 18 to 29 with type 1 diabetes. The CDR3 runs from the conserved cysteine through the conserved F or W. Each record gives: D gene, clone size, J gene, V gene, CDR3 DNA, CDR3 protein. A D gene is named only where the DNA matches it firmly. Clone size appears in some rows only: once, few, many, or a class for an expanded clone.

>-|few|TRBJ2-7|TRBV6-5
TGTGCCAGCAGTTACTCTAAGGGACCCTACGAGCAGTACTTC
CASSYSKGPYEQYF
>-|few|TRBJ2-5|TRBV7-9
TGTGCCAGCAGCCCAGGGTTGGAGACCCAGTACTTC
CASSPGLETQYF
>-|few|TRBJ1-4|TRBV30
TGTGCCTGGAGTCTTTTACCGGGAGGCGAAAAACTGTTTTTT
CAWSLLPGGEKLFF
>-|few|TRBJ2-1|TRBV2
TGTGCCAGCAGTGAAAGGGTAGATGGGCAGTTCTTC
CASSERVDGQFF
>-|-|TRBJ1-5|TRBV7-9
TGTGCCAGCAGCTCGAGGGAGGGCAATCAGCCCCAGCATTTT
CASSSREGNQPQHF
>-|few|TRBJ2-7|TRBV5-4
TGTGCCAGCAGCTTGCGGTTAAGTCAGGACGAGCAGTACTTC
CASSLRLSQDEQYF
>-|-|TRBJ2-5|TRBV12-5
TGTGCTAGTGGTTTGGCGCTCCAAGAGACCCAGTACTTC
CASGLALQETQYF
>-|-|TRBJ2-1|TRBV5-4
TGTGCCAGCAGCTTCCGTTTAAACAATGAGCAGTTCTTC
CASSFRLNNEQFF
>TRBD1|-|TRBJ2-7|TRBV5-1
TGCGCCAGCAGCCTCTTAGGACAGGGGCGCCCGGACGAGCAGTACTTC
CASSLLGQGRPDEQYF
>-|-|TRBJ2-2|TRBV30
TGTGCCTGGTCGGGACTGAAAGACACCGGGGAGCTGTTTTTT
CAWSGLKDTGELFF
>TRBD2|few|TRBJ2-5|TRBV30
TGTGCCTGGAGTGTACGAGCGGGAGGCAGAGAGACCCAGTACTTC
CAWSVRAGGRETQYF
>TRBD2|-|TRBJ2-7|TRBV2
TGTGCCAGCAGAGTAAGCGGGGCATACTACGAGCAGTACTTC
CASRVSGAYYEQYF
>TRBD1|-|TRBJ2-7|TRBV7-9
TGTGCCAGCAGCTTAGTGCGGGACAGGGGCTACGAGCAGTACTTC
CASSLVRDRGYEQYF
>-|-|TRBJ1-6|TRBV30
TGTGCCTGGAGTGGAGGGGTTAATTCACCCCTCCACTTT
CAWSGGVNSPLHF
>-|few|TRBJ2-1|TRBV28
TGTGCCAGCAGACCCTGGCGGGGCGCAGCCAATGAGCAGTTCTTC
CASRPWRGAANEQFF
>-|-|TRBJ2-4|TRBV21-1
TGTGCCAGCAGCAATTCGAGGGACATTCAGTACTTC
CASSNSRDIQYF
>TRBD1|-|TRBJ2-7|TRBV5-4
TGTGCCAGCAGCTTGGGACAGGGGGTAATATACGAGCAGTACTTC
CASSLGQGVIYEQYF
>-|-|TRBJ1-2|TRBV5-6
TGTGCCAGCAGCTTATACACCGGACGGAACTATGGCTACACCTTC
CASSLYTGRNYGYTF
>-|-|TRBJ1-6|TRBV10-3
TGTGCCATCAGTTTCAGGAGCCTTAATTCACCCCTCCACTTT
CAISFRSLNSPLHF
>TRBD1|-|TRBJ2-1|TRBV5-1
TGCGCCAGCAGCTTATCCCTCGGTCGGGACAGGGGCGCCAATGAGCAGTTCTTC
CASSLSLGRDRGANEQFF
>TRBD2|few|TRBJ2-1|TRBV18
TGTGCCAGCTCACAATTAGCGGGATACAATGAGCAGTTCTTC
CASSQLAGYNEQFF
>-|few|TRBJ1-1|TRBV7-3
TGTGCCAGCAGCTTGGGACACTCGAACACTGAAGCTTTCTTT
CASSLGHSNTEAFF
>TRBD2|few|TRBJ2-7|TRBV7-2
TGTGCCAGCAGCTTAGGGGGGACTAGCGGGAGAGTGTACGAGCAGTACTTC
CASSLGGTSGRVYEQYF